The 27 T cell receptor beta chains reported below all come from one sample, sequenced in a study of control samples from healthy donors and cancer patients. Data came from immunoSEQ multiplex PCR; TCRdb stores just in-frame clones and leaves some out. The sample yields 150,000 to 160,000 clones, approximately 94% seen once. Sequenced input: blood. These receptors all come from a man aged 35 to 55 in good health.

The genes are TRBV28 and TRBJ1-6, with 8 bases that match TRBD1. This CDR3 has 15 amino acids. V lost 2 bases, J lost 10 bases, and 7 bases stayed unmatched. Germline CDR1 MDHEN, CDR2 SYDVKM. The CDR3 region has the DNA TGTGCCAGCAGTTTACCAGGACAGGGAGGGTCACCCCTCCACTTT. The encoded protein is CASSLPGQGGSPLHF.

With respect to this clone: At the DNA level, this CDR3 is encoded by other sequences in the same sample as well. The chain employs TRBV27 and TRBJ1-4; TRBD1 aligns across 11 bases. Germline V gene lookup returns CDR1 MNHEY and CDR2 SMNVEV (reference sequence). V shed 5 bases, J shed 7 bases, and the junction held 3 bases outside the gene matches. The CDR3 runs to 14 residues. This chain's CDR3 is CASSGQGAGEKLFF. The CDR3 DNA reads as TGTGCCAGCAGTGGACAGGGGGCGGGTGAAAAACTGTTTTTT.

The rearrangement links TRBV5-4 to TRBJ1-2, with unresolved D. The CDR3 sequence is 14 residues long. CDR1 is SGHNT, CDR2 YYREEE, per germline (reference sequence). Trimming pared 0 bases from V and 0 bases from J, leaving 6 bases between. This chain's CDR3 is CASSLDGSNYGYTF. The CDR3 DNA follows: TGTGCCAGCAGCTTGGATGGGTCTAACTATGGCTACACCTTC.

The rearrangement joins TRBV7-9 to TRBJ2-4; 7 bases are a match to TRBD2. The V and J ends lost 2 bases and 0 bases, in that order; junction bases with no gene match: 4. The CDR3 is 16 amino acids. CDR1 is SEHNR and CDR2 is FQNEAQ in the germline V gene (reference sequence). CDR3 sequence reads: CASSLSGALAKNIQYF. The CDR3 bases are TGTGCCAGCAGCTTAAGCGGGGCGCTAGCCAAAAACATTCAGTACTTC. Full variable domain (rest looked up from reference TRBV7-9 and TRBJ2-4): DTGVSQNPRHKITKRGQNVTFRCDPISEHNRLYWYRQTLGQGPEFLTYFQNEAQLEKSRLLSDRFSAERPKGSFSTLEIQRTEQGDSAMYLCASSLSGALAKNIQYFGAGTRLSVL.

A few counts support this clone. The CDR3 DNA follows: TGTGCCACCAGTGATTGGGCAGGGAATGGCTACACCTTC. Translation: CATSDWAGNGYTF. The chain combines TRBV24-1 with TRBJ1-2; D is possibly TRBD1 (5 bases). This CDR3 region has 13 residues. CDR1 and CDR2 (germline): KGHDR, SFDVKD. Trimming left V 2 bases short and J 6 bases short, with 9 bases between.

This chain uses TRBV29-1 with TRBJ2-2; no definite D call. The CDR3 runs 12 residues. V was cut by 5 bases and J by 1 base, with 5 bases left in between. Germline-derived CDR1 and CDR2 are SQVTM and ANQGSEA. The CDR3 sequence: CSVLENTGELFF. The CDR3, as DNA: TGCAGCGTTCTAGAGAACACCGGGGAGCTGTTTTTT.

The chain combines TRBV10-3 with TRBJ2-5; D may correspond to TRBD1 or TRBD2 (6 bases each). The CDR3 length is 18 residues. Trimming took off 4 bases at V and 5 bases at J, with 26 bases between the two ends. CDR1 ENHRY and CDR2 SYGVKD come from the germline V gene. The CDR3 DNA sequence: TGTGCCATCAGTGGGAGGGACACTAGGGAAGGAACGCGGGAGACCCAGTACTTC. Translating it yields CAISGRDTREGTRETQYF.

This rearrangement joins TRBV27 to TRBJ2-3; 7 bases line up with TRBD2. The CDR3 covers 15 residues. V lost 8 bases, J lost 1 base, and 9 bases stayed unmatched. The germline CDR1 and CDR2 sequences are MNHEY and SMNVEV (reference sequence). The CDR3 loop is CASCSVAGGTDTQYF. CDR3 nucleotides: TGTGCCAGCTGCTCGGTGGCGGGGGGCACAGATACGCAGTATTTT.

The chain uses TRBV5-1 and TRBJ1-1; D ambiguous. With 3 bases removed from V and 6 bases from J, the gap between germline ends came to 15 bases. This CDR3 comprises 14 residues. CDR1 and CDR2 (germline): SGHRS, YFSETQ. The CDR3, as DNA: TGCGCCAGCAGCTCCTCGTCGACGGCCGCTGAAGCTTTCTTT. Protein: CASSSSSTAAEAFF.

The chain employs TRBV7-2 and TRBJ2-3, with D tentatively TRBD1 or TRBD2 (6 bases each). V was cut by 6 bases and J by 6 bases, with 10 bases left in between. This CDR3 is built from 12 residues. CDR1 is SGHTA and CDR2 is FQGNSA in the germline V gene. The CDR3 spells CASRGGGDTQYF. DNA for the CDR3: TGTGCCAGCAGGGGGGGCGGGGATACGCAGTATTTT.

The rearrangement links TRBV2 to TRBJ2-2; tentatively, D is TRBD1 or TRBD2 (5 bases each). The CDR3 has 17 residues. Germline V gene sequence: CDR1 SNHLY, CDR2 FYNNEI. With 6 bases removed from V and 4 bases from J, the gap between germline ends came to 21 bases. CDR3 sequence (DNA): TGTGCCAGCAGGAAGGGGACCTCACCTCAAAGCACCGGGGAGCTGTTTTTT. Translation gives CASRKGTSPQSTGELFF.

The genes are TRBV15 and TRBJ1-4; no definite D call. Trimming left V 4 bases short and J 8 bases short, with 17 bases between. The CDR3 extends over 15 amino acids. The germline V gene has CDR1 LNHNV and CDR2 YYDKDF (reference sequence). The CDR3 region is CATSITSNLGEKLFF. The DNA for the CDR3 is TGTGCCACCAGCATCACCTCTAACCTTGGGGAAAAACTGTTTTTT.

The chain has TRBV7-9 and TRBJ1-2; D is possibly TRBD1 (5 bases). The CDR3 contains 13 residues. Germline V lookup: CDR1 SEHNR, CDR2 FQNEAQ (reference sequence). V lost 8 bases, J lost 0 bases, and 10 bases lay in between. DNA of the CDR3: TGTGCCAGCGGGACGGAGACTAACTATGGCTACACCTTC. As protein: CASGTETNYGYTF. The entire variable domain, with the rest obtained from reference TRBV7-9 and TRBJ1-2, is as follows: DTGVSQNPRHKITKRGQNVTFRCDPISEHNRLYWYRQTLGQGPEFLTYFQNEAQLEKSRLLSDRFSAERPKGSFSTLEIQRTEQGDSAMYLCASGTETNYGYTFGSGTRLTVV.

V and J are TRBV2 and TRBJ2-1; 8 nucleotides align to TRBD1. There are 16 residues in the CDR3. CDR1 is SNHLY and CDR2 is FYNNEI in the germline V gene. Trimming took 2 bases from V and 10 from J; bases not matched to a gene: 13. The CDR3 region is CASSEFGRGLGREQFF. In DNA, the CDR3 is TGTGCCAGCAGTGAATTCGGCAGGGGGCTTGGTAGGGAGCAGTTCTTC.

The chain is built from TRBV7-2 and TRBJ2-7; TRBD1 matches at 9 bases. Germline trimming cut 6 bases from V and 6 bases from J; bases unmatched to any gene: 9. The CDR3 has 14 amino acids. Germline CDR1 is SGHTA and CDR2 is FQGNSA. The CDR3 DNA follows: TGTGCCAGCAGGGAGTCCGGGACAGGGTCCGAGCAGTACTTC. Encoded protein: CASRESGTGSEQYF.

The chain's CDR3 is CASSLPPPVRGGYTF. The CDR3 DNA follows: TGTGCCAGCAGCTTACCTCCACCGGTCCGTGGGGGCTACACCTTC. The chain couples TRBV5-6 to TRBJ1-2; D not certain. V dropped 2 bases and J dropped 8 bases, with 19 bases sitting between them. CDR3 length equals 15 residues. The germline CDR1 and CDR2 sequences are SGHDT and YYEEEE.

V is TRBV6-5 and J is TRBJ1-6, with unresolved D. CDR3 length: 14 residues. From germline, CDR1 is MNHEY and CDR2 SVGAGI. V gave up 0 bases and J gave up 9 bases, with 9 bases separating them. The CDR3 DNA reads as TGTGCCAGCAGTTACTCGCCGTTGGTTTCACCCCTCCACTTT. It specifies CASSYSPLVSPLHF.

The rearrangement links TRBV30 to TRBJ1-2; TRBD1 agrees at 11 bases. Germline V gene sequence: CDR1 GTSNPN, CDR2 SVGIG (reference sequence). This CDR3 spans 17 amino acids. The V and J ends lost 6 bases and 6 bases, in that order; junction bases with no gene match: 18. This CDR3 reads CACSTGTGGFFMNGYTF. The DNA for the CDR3 is TGTGCCTGCAGTACCGGGACAGGGGGTTTTTTCATGAATGGCTACACCTTC. The complete variable domain, with remaining parts taken from reference TRBV30 and TRBJ1-2, reads SQTIHQWPATLVQPVGSPLSLECTVEGTSNPNLYWYRQAAGRGLQLLFYSVGIGQISSEVPQNLSASRPQDRQFILSSKKLLLSDSGFYLCACSTGTGGFFMNGYTFGSGTRLTVV.

The chain combines TRBV5-4 with TRBJ1-5, with 9 bases matching TRBD1. Germline trimming cut 2 bases from V and 6 bases from J; bases unmatched to any gene: 3. Looked up from germline, CDR1 is SGHNT and CDR2 is YYREEE (reference sequence). The CDR3 extends over 14 amino acids. CDR3 region: CASSLQGAGQPQHF. The CDR3 nucleotides are TGTGCCAGCAGCTTACAGGGGGCTGGTCAGCCCCAGCATTTT.

J is TRBJ2-7 and V is TRBV7-9; no clear D. With 2 bases removed from V and 5 bases from J, the gap between germline ends came to 10 bases. Germline CDR1 reads SEHNR; CDR2 reads FQNEAQ (reference sequence). The CDR3 has 13 residues. The CDR3 reads CASSLSVGDEQYF. CDR3 DNA: TGTGCCAGCAGCTTATCCGTGGGCGACGAGCAGTACTTC.

The rearrangement joins TRBV4-3 to TRBJ1-3; D not resolved. The CDR3 has 15 amino acids. V lost 1 base, J lost 0 bases, and 7 bases lay in between. Germline CDR1 reads LGHNA; CDR2 reads YSLEER. CDR3 sequence: CASSQVWSSGNTIYF. CDR3 in DNA: TGCGCCAGCAGCCAAGTATGGAGCTCTGGAAACACCATATATTTT.

This clone was recorded a few times. J is TRBJ1-2 and V is TRBV12-3 or TRBV12-4; D call uncertain. This CDR3 has 13 residues. The V end was cut by 5 bases, the J end by 11 bases, with 18 bases between. CDR3 in amino acids: CASSLGGPSKYTF. CDR3 bases: TGTGCCAGCAGTCTCGGAGGGCCCTCCAAGTACACCTTC.

The CDR3 sequence: CASSLGGSSEAFF. Here the CDR3 DNA reads TGTGCCAGCAGTTTGGGTGGTAGTTCTGAAGCTTTCTTT. This chain uses TRBV12-3 or TRBV12-4 with TRBJ1-1; D unresolved. The V end lost 3 bases, the J end lost 6 bases, and 11 bases lay between the germline ends. The CDR3 totals 13 residues.

V and J are TRBV5-1 and TRBJ2-4; TRBD2 matches at 8 bases. Per the germline V gene, CDR1 is SGHRS and CDR2 is YFSETQ. After removal of 4 bases from V and 1 base from J, the junction contained 4 bases not matched to a gene. CDR3 length: 15 residues. The CDR3 loop is CASSPASGAKNIQYF. The DNA of the CDR3 is TGCGCCAGCAGCCCCGCTAGCGGGGCCAAAAACATTCAGTACTTC. The full variable domain, rest sourced from reference TRBV5-1 and TRBJ2-4, is KAGVTQTPRYLIKTRGQQVTLSCSPISGHRSVSWYQQTPGQGLQFLFEYFSETQRNKGNFPGRFSGRQFSNSRSEMNVSTLELGDSALYLCASSPASGAKNIQYFGAGTRLSVL.

The rearrangement links TRBV4-2 to TRBJ1-1; 7 bases are shared with TRBD1. In germline, CDR1 is LGHNA, CDR2 YNFKEQ. Trimming took 6 bases from V and 4 from J; bases not matched to a gene: 2. The CDR3 extends over 12 amino acids. The CDR3: CASSPGGTEAFF. Written as DNA, the CDR3 is TGTGCCAGCAGTCCAGGGGGCACTGAAGCTTTCTTT.

The rearrangement links TRBV21-1 to TRBJ2-7; TRBD2 reflects the table's D call only, with no check against the DNA. TRBV21-1 is shown as a pseudogene. The length of the CDR3 is 16 residues. This CDR3 is CASKRGELTMSYEQYF. The CDR3 DNA reads as TGTGCCAGCAAGCGGGGGGAACTAACGATGTCCTACGAGCAGTACTTC.

V is TRBV28 and J is TRBJ1-2; D is perhaps TRBD1 (5 bases). Trimming pared 6 bases from V and 8 bases from J, leaving 13 bases between. Looked up from germline, CDR1 is MDHEN and CDR2 is SYDVKM. This CDR3 is 12 amino acids long. The CDR3 coding sequence is TGTGCCAGCAGCCTGGGGGTCAGCGGCTACACCTTC. It yields the protein CASSLGVSGYTF.